This T cell receptor (beta chain) was identified during a study of cytomegalovirus exposure and HLA in healthy donors. There are 18 residues in the CDR3. Germline trimming cut 3 bases from V and 0 bases from J; bases unmatched to any gene: 5. Germline V CDR1 and CDR2: SGHVS, FNYEAQ. PCR used 60 Vbeta primers and 13 Jbeta primers. Measured with immunoSEQ multiplex PCR; TCRdb has only the in-frame clones, and not every one. The data contain roughly 150,000 clones, approximately 80% of them seen just once; the ten biggest clones take up about 2.4%. The chain uses TRBV7-6 and TRBJ2-3; TRBD2 agrees at 14 bases. This TCR derives from a male donor in good health and CMV-seronegative. The sequenced material came from PBMCs. The CDR3 protein is CASSLGTSGGTSTDTQYF. DNA for the CDR3: TGTGCCAGCAGCTTGGGGACTAGCGGGGGTACTAGCACAGATACGCAGTATTTT.